This T cell receptor beta chain was sequenced during a study of blood T cell repertoires in COVID-19. The CDR3 loop spans 15 amino acids. Trimming took 3 bases from V and 2 from J; bases not matched to a gene: 1. Germline CDR1 ENHRY, CDR2 SYGVKD. Participant age was about 18 to 95 years, and participants resided in roughly 24 US areas. This clone occurred once. Authors' processing steps: Amplified reference gene primers provided the basis for estimating nucleated cell counts. The repertoire was sequenced with immunoSEQ multiplex PCR; TCRdb's copy has only in-frame clones and lacks some. Clone size and the V and J calls come from that table; the DNA yielded D and trimming. This sample has over 250,000 clones; approximately 90% occur once, and the top ten carry 2.4%.

The gene calls are TRBV10-3 and TRBJ2-1, with 10 positions matching TRBD2. This sequence originates from a woman aged 18-29 years who had recovered from COVID-19. The sample was PBMCs or T cells enriched from blood (not recorded which). CDR3 coding DNA: TGTGCCATCAGTGATAGCGGGGGGACCTACAATGAGCAGTTCTTC. Amino acids: CAISDSGGTYNEQFF.